This T cell receptor (beta chain) was sequenced in a study of glioma-infiltrating T cells. Whole-study results and caveats: Only very few CDR3 sequences appeared in both tissue and blood. Non-neoplastic patients had below-expected tissue-blood divergence, while all gliomas exceeded expectation.

Amplification of TCR alpha and beta CDR3 regions from RNA used iRepertoire nested multiplex PCR. For one-step reverse transcription and amplification, about 90-400 ng of tissue mRNA or PBMC total RNA was used. TCRdb re-called the multiplex PCR reads with MiXCR, one entry per CDR3 protein. The sample holds around 150,000 distinct CDR3 sequences, more than 35% seen once. Remarks on this clonotype: Its antigen is not known.

V shed 5 bases, J shed 5 bases, and the junction held 3 bases outside the gene matches. CDR3 length: 13 amino acids. Germline CDR1 SEHNR, CDR2 FQNEAQ (reference sequence). The source of this sequence is a human donor with low-grade glioma or glioblastoma, undergoing nonglioma brain surgery, or in good health (not recorded which). Sequencing was carried out using glioma tissue, nonneoplastic brain tissue, or PBMCs (not recorded which). The genes are TRBV7-9 and TRBJ1-5; 7 bases fit TRBD1. CDR3 residues: CASSTRGDQPQHF. The CDR3 nucleotides read TGTGCCAGCAGCACCAGGGGGGATCAGCCCCAGCATTTT.